This entry is about one TCR beta chain. Its cognate antigen is unknown. Germline V CDR1 and CDR2: LGHNA, YSLEER. The CDR3 runs 15 residues. Trimming removed 3 bases from V and 3 bases from J; junction bases left unmatched: 7. This sample was taken from a study of shared clonotypes between healthy human individuals. Study outcomes and limitations: Naive subsets typically showed greater estimated richness than memory subsets.

Using immunoSEQ multiplex PCR, the repertoire was profiled, and TCRdb retains in-frame clones only, with some absent. The sample consists of around 2.5 million clones, more than 85% of them appearing once. The chain carries TRBV4-3 and TRBJ1-2, with 7 bases aligning to TRBD1. This sequence was found in a man younger than 35 in good health. Some clones in this sample may be carry-over from other donors' samples. Sequencing was performed on naive CD4+ T cells from PBMCs. Subset of the sample: CD45RA+ positively selected. CDR3 sequence (DNA): TGCGCCAGCAGCCACCCGGGACAGACTTACTATGGCTACACCTTC. Its protein is CASSHPGQTYYGYTF.